The 32 T cell receptor beta chains below all came from one sample that was sequenced in a study of CD8+ T cells in alopecia areata. This sample's treatment: oral pan-JAK inhibitor, 5-10 mg twice daily. Following RNA extraction, reverse transcription yielded cDNA that acted as the sequencing template. The method was immunoSEQ multiplex PCR; TCRdb's version includes in-frame clones alone and lacks a portion of them. The sample carries 190,000 or so clones, under 60% recorded once. The sample was CD8+ T cells sorted from blood, taken at week 24, from a patient treated with tofacitinib. Receptors were obtained from a human donor with alopecia areata.

This clone was recorded only once. The chain has TRBV19 and TRBJ1-2; a possible D gene is TRBD1 (5 bases). The CDR3 totals 13 residues. The germline V and J ends were trimmed by 9 bases and 4 bases, with 15 bases remaining between them. Germline CDR1 and CDR2: LNHDA and SQIVND (reference sequence). The CDR3 nucleotides read TGTGCCAGCAACCTGGGGGGAGTCTATGGCTACACCTTC. Its translation: CASNLGGVYGYTF.

The rearrangement links TRBV4-1 to TRBJ2-1; D gene ambiguous. The ends were cut back, 4 bases at V and 7 bases at J, with 8 bases in the middle. The germline CDR1 and CDR2 sequences are MGHRA and YSYEKL. The CDR3 has 12 residues. The CDR3: CASSPLGNEQFF. CDR3 coding DNA: TGCGCCAGCAGCCCCCTGGGGAATGAGCAGTTCTTC.

The chain recombines TRBV6-6 with TRBJ1-4, with D perhaps matching TRBD1 (5 bases). The CDR3 spans 13 residues. V was cut by 5 bases and J by 6 bases, with 10 bases left in between. Germline CDR1 and CDR2: MNHNY and SVGAGI (reference sequence). The CDR3, as DNA: TGTGCCAGCAGTCCCCCGGGGCATGAAAAACTGTTTTTT. Its protein is CASSPPGHEKLFF.

This chain uses TRBV7-7 with TRBJ2-1; D ambiguous. The CDR3 is 15 amino acids. Trimming cost V 3 bases and J 7 bases, with 16 bases left between them. Looked up from germline, CDR1 is SSHAT and CDR2 is FNYEAQ (reference sequence). The CDR3 nucleotides are TGTGCCAGCAGCTTCAGACTCTTGGCTTGGAATGAGCAGTTCTTC. It codes for CASSFRLLAWNEQFF.

The genes are TRBV4-1 and TRBJ2-7; 7 nucleotides align to TRBD2. The CDR3 runs 13 residues. V shed 1 base, J shed 6 bases, and the junction held 3 bases outside the gene matches. Germline-derived CDR1 and CDR2 are MGHRA and YSYEKL. This CDR3 is CASSQGEGIEQYF. CDR3 in DNA: TGCGCCAGCAGCCAAGGGGAGGGAATCGAGCAGTACTTC.

This clone came up a few times. The rearrangement joins TRBV7-9 to TRBJ2-5, with TRBD2 identical over 9 bases. Trimming removed 8 bases from V and 4 bases from J; junction bases left unmatched: 2. Germline V gene sequence: CDR1 SEHNR, CDR2 FQNEAQ (reference sequence). There are 12 residues in the CDR3. The CDR3 coding sequence is TGTGCCAGCGAAGCGGGGGGAGAGACCCAGTACTTC. Protein: CASEAGGETQYF. Drawing the rest from reference TRBV7-9 and TRBJ2-5, the complete variable domain is DTGVSQNPRHKITKRGQNVTFRCDPISEHNRLYWYRQTLGQGPEFLTYFQNEAQLEKSRLLSDRFSAERPKGSFSTLEIQRTEQGDSAMYLCASEAGGETQYFGPGTRLLVL.

The chain links TRBV4-1 to TRBJ2-3, with D hard to call. The ends were cut back, 8 bases at V and 5 bases at J, with 17 bases in the middle. Germline assignment: CDR1 MGHRA and CDR2 YSYEKL. The CDR3 covers 14 residues. Written as DNA, the CDR3 is TGCGCCAGCGGACCGGGTCGGGTTCAAGATACGCAGTATTTT. This translates into CASGPGRVQDTQYF.

The chain combines TRBV13 with TRBJ1-5; D gene unclear. Between the trimmed V and J ends, which lost 0 bases and 6 bases, there was a span of 9 bases. Germline CDR1 is PRHDT and CDR2 is FYEKMQ (reference sequence). The CDR3 covers 14 residues. CDR3 loop: CASSLGAGGQPQHF. CDR3 bases: TGTGCCAGCAGCTTAGGGGCAGGAGGTCAGCCCCAGCATTTT.

This chain connects TRBV7-6 to TRBJ2-2, with D perhaps TRBD2 (5 bases). The germline V gene encodes CDR1 SGHVS and CDR2 FNYEAQ. Deletions cut 6 bases from V and 6 bases from J, with 11 bases between. The CDR3 sequence is 13 residues long. The CDR3 nucleotides are TGTGCCAGCAGAATAGACGGGGCCGGGGAGCTGTTTTTT. It translates to CASRIDGAGELFF.

The chain couples TRBV5-1 to TRBJ2-7, with D perhaps being TRBD1 or TRBD2 (6 bases each). Germline V CDR1 and CDR2: SGHRS, YFSETQ. The CDR3 spans 17 residues. The ends were cut back, 4 bases at V and 2 bases at J, with 22 bases in the middle. In nucleotides, the CDR3 is TGCGCCAGCAGCCCGGAGGGGTTCGGGGGACAACCCTACGAGCAGTACTTC. It encodes CASSPEGFGGQPYEQYF.

A note on this clone: This CDR3 fails to terminate in the conserved phenylalanine or tryptophan, so it likely reflects a read error. The chain joins TRBV25-1 to TRBJ2-3; TRBD1 agrees at 7 bases. The germline CDR1 and CDR2 sequences are MGHDK and SYGVNS. The CDR3 is 14 amino acids. With V trimmed by 6 bases and J by 0 bases, 3 bases remained unmatched. CDR3 residues: CASSGDSSTDTQYS. Here the CDR3 DNA reads TGTGCCAGCAGCGGGGACAGTAGCACAGATACGCAGTATTCT.

The chain recombines TRBV15 with TRBJ2-2; 9 positions match TRBD2. The CDR3 is made up of 17 amino acids. The V gene end was trimmed by 5 bases and the J gene end by 6 bases; junction bases not matched to a gene: 13. Germline V lookup: CDR1 LNHNV, CDR2 YYDKDF (reference sequence). The CDR3, as DNA: TGTGCCACCAGCGGGGGACTAGCTCCCGGGCGGCCCGGGGAGCTGTTTTTT. Translating it yields CATSGGLAPGRPGELFF.

This chain connects TRBV6-6 to TRBJ2-3; possibly TRBD2 for D (5 bases). The ends were cut back, 7 bases at V and 2 bases at J, with 16 bases in the middle. The CDR3 contains 15 residues. Per germline, CDR1 MNHNY and CDR2 SVGAGI (reference sequence). CDR3 in amino acids: CASTPRGLNTDTQYF. The DNA for the CDR3 is TGTGCCAGCACCCCTCGGGGTCTTAACACAGATACGCAGTATTTT.

About this clone: The same CDR3 arises from other DNA sequences in this sample as well. The chain has TRBV13 and TRBJ1-5; unclear D gene. Trimming shortened V by 0 bases and J by 7 bases, and 4 bases separated the two germline ends. CDR3 length: 12 amino acids. Germline V gene lookup returns CDR1 PRHDT and CDR2 FYEKMQ (reference sequence). CDR3 bases: TGTGCCAGCAGCTTAGGAGGACAGCCCCAGCATTTT. It encodes CASSLGGQPQHF.

Only a few counts were recorded for this clone. This sequence joins TRBV7-6 and TRBJ2-3; D is possibly TRBD2 (6 bases). This CDR3 has 16 amino acids. Germline-derived CDR1 and CDR2 are SGHVS and FNYEAQ. Trimming removed 5 bases from V and 2 bases from J, with 17 bases in between. As DNA, the CDR3 is TGTGCCAGCAGCCGCTATGCGGGGACCTCCACAGATACGCAGTATTTT. Its translation: CASSRYAGTSTDTQYF.

The chain uses TRBV2 and TRBJ1-6; 9 bases agree with TRBD1. From germline, CDR1 is SNHLY and CDR2 FYNNEI. The CDR3 is 16 residues long. V was pared by 0 bases and J by 9 bases, with 6 bases of the junction left unmatched. The CDR3 spells CASSEAWTGESSPLHF. In DNA, the CDR3 is TGTGCCAGCAGTGAAGCTTGGACAGGGGAGAGTTCACCCCTCCACTTT.

This clone was counted between two and nine times. V gene TRBV2 combines with J gene TRBJ1-5; D gene unclear. Germline values: CDR1 SNHLY, CDR2 FYNNEI. Trimming took off 4 bases at V and 5 bases at J, with 12 bases between the two ends. CDR3 size: 14 residues. DNA for the CDR3: TGTGCCAGCAGTGCTTTCGGGGTCTATCAGCCCCAGCATTTT. It specifies CASSAFGVYQPQHF.

The J gene is TRBJ2-1, the V gene TRBV14; no clear D. V dropped 4 bases and J dropped 2 bases, with 9 bases sitting between them. The CDR3 extends over 14 amino acids. CDR1 is SGHDN, CDR2 FVKESK, per germline. The CDR3, as DNA: TGTGCCAGCAGCCTAAGAGGCCCCTACAATGAGCAGTTCTTC. Translation gives CASSLRGPYNEQFF.

This rearrangement joins TRBV10-2 to TRBJ1-2; possible D gene TRBD1, 6 bases. CDR3 length: 13 residues. CDR1 and CDR2 from the germline V gene are WSHSY and SAAADI. V was shortened by 6 bases and J by 6 bases, with 14 bases between the two germline ends. CDR3 nucleotide sequence: TGCGCCAGCAGCAGAGGGGGTTGGGATGGCTACACCTTC. It specifies CASSRGGWDGYTF.

This CDR3 is CARPLPGVTEAFF. The DNA for the CDR3 is TGTGCCAGACCGCTGCCAGGGGTCACTGAAGCTTTCTTT. The genes are TRBV7-8 and TRBJ1-1; possible D gene TRBD1, 6 bases. This CDR3 has 13 residues. Trimming removed 9 bases from V and 4 bases from J, with 15 bases in between. Germline lookup yields CDR1 SGHVS and CDR2 FQNEAQ. The full variable domain, in which reference TRBV7-8 and TRBJ1-1 provide the parts outside the CDR3, is GAGVSQSPRYKVAKRGQDVALRCDPISGHVSLFWYQQALGQGPEFLTYFQNEAQLDKSGLPSDRFFAERPEGSVSTLKIQRTQQEDSAVYLCARPLPGVTEAFFGQGTRLTVV.

This clone was counted a single time. The J gene is TRBJ2-4, the V gene TRBV6-1, with TRBD1 as a possible D gene (6 bases). V dropped 6 bases and J dropped 9 bases, with 18 bases sitting between them. Germline CDR1 and CDR2: MNHNS and SASEGT. CDR3 length equals 14 residues. The CDR3 spells CASREPDRTAIQYF. The CDR3, as DNA: TGTGCCAGCAGGGAACCTGACAGGACAGCCATTCAGTACTTC.

V usage is TRBV29-1 and J usage is TRBJ2-7; no clear D gene. Germline V gene lookup returns CDR1 SQVTM and CDR2 ANQGSEA. The V end was cut by 7 bases, the J end by 4 bases, with 5 bases between. The CDR3 extends over 9 amino acids. The CDR3 region is CSALYEQYF. The CDR3, as DNA: TGCAGCGCCCTTTACGAGCAGTACTTC.

The chain joins TRBV2 to TRBJ1-2; D not resolved. Germline values: CDR1 SNHLY, CDR2 FYNNEI. V was trimmed by 3 bases and J by 1 base, leaving 9 bases between them. CDR3 length equals 14 residues. DNA for the CDR3: TGTGCCAGCAGTGAGGGCATACTTAACTATGGCTACACCTTC. Translation: CASSEGILNYGYTF.

The V call is TRBV30, the J call TRBJ2-7; 8 bases fit TRBD1. The CDR3 has 12 residues. Germline loops: CDR1 GTSNPN, CDR2 SVGIG (reference sequence). Trimming removed 5 bases from V and 5 bases from J; junction bases left unmatched: 5. The CDR3 nucleotides read TGTGCCTGGGGCGGACAGGGCGACGAGCAGTACTTC. It specifies CAWGGQGDEQYF.

The rearrangement joins TRBV14 to TRBJ1-2; 7 bases line up with TRBD1. V lost 4 bases, J lost 6 bases, and 11 bases stayed unmatched. This CDR3 spans 15 amino acids. Germline CDR1 is SGHDN and CDR2 is FVKESK. The CDR3 DNA reads as TGTGCCAGCAGCCTATTCAGGGGGGGGCTCGATGGCTACACCTTC. Translating gives CASSLFRGGLDGYTF.

This chain links TRBV4-1 with TRBJ1-2; TRBD1 matches 8 bases. CDR1 and CDR2 (germline): MGHRA, YSYEKL. The CDR3 length is 14 residues. Trimming at V came to 0 bases and at J to 7 bases, leaving 4 bases not matched to a gene. Here the CDR3 DNA reads TGCGCCAGCAGCCAAGACAGGGGGCGGAGTGGCTACACCTTC. This translates into CASSQDRGRSGYTF.

This chain links TRBV7-2 with TRBJ2-2; D is unclear. The V gene lost 1 base and the J gene lost 6 bases, with 9 bases spanning the gap. Germline lookup yields CDR1 SGHTA and CDR2 FQGNSA. The CDR3 has 14 residues. The CDR3 loop is CASSLVFSPGELFF. The CDR3 DNA sequence: TGTGCCAGCAGCTTAGTCTTTAGCCCCGGGGAGCTGTTTTTT.

This rearrangement joins TRBV29-1 to TRBJ2-6; 9 bases align to TRBD1. J gave up 0 bases and V 6 bases, and 12 bases lay outside the gene matches. Germline CDR1 is SQVTM and CDR2 is ANQGSEA. The CDR3 sequence is 18 residues long. DNA of the CDR3: TGCAGCGTGAGGACCAGAAGGGACAGGGCCTCTGGGGCCAACGTCCTGACTTTC. Protein sequence: CSVRTRRDRASGANVLTF.

This sequence joins TRBV15 and TRBJ2-2; tentatively, D is TRBD2 (6 bases). V lost 1 base, J lost 3 bases, and 12 bases lay in between. This CDR3 region has 16 residues. Germline CDR1 reads LNHNV; CDR2 reads YYDKDF (reference sequence). CDR3 sequence (DNA): TGTGCCACCAGCAGAGGGGGGGTCTACCACACCGGGGAGCTGTTTTTT. Translating it yields CATSRGGVYHTGELFF.

This clone was seen only a few times. The chain links TRBV28 to TRBJ1-2; D not resolved. Germline lookup yields CDR1 MDHEN and CDR2 SYDVKM. This CDR3 comprises 13 residues. The V end was cut by 1 base, the J end by 5 bases, with 8 bases between. The DNA of the CDR3 is TGTGCCAGCAGTTTATCGACGGGATATGGCTACACCTTC. It codes for CASSLSTGYGYTF.

V and J are TRBV23-1 and TRBJ1-6; D possibly corresponds to TRBD1 (5 bases). TRBV23-1 is recorded as an ORF, its role being uncertain. The CDR3 totals 15 residues. The CDR3 DNA follows: TGCTTCTTATCGGCAGGGTCCTCCTATAATTCACCCCTCCACTTT. Its translation is CFLSAGSSYNSPLHF.

This clone has only one observation. The V and J genes are TRBV5-4 and TRBJ2-1; D might be TRBD2 (6 bases). V lost 0 bases and J lost 6, with 10 bases in between. This CDR3 region has 14 residues. CDR1 SGHNT and CDR2 YYREEE come from the germline V gene (reference sequence). CDR3 loop: CASSLAPGVNEQFF. The CDR3, as DNA: TGTGCCAGCAGCTTGGCCCCGGGGGTCAATGAGCAGTTCTTC. The variable domain in full, completed from reference TRBV5-4 and TRBJ2-1, reads ETGVTQSPTHLIKTRGQQVTLRCSSQSGHNTVSWYQQALGQGPQFIFQYYREEENGRGNFPPRFSGLQFPNYSSELNVNALELDDSALYLCASSLAPGVNEQFFGPGTRLTVL.